Reported below is one TCR beta chain. This sample was taken from a study of OX40 agonist ivuxolimab in advanced cancers. About the research overall: The patients got ivuxolimab, which is an agonistic anti-OX40 (CD134) antibody.

Autoimmune disease history or systemic immunosuppression disqualified patients. The data were produced by immunoSEQ multiplex PCR, yet TCRdb's version contains in-frame clones alone and is incomplete. The sample contains about 73,000 clones, 75% to 95% of which appear only once. The CDR3 runs 14 residues. Germline V gene data show CDR1 as LNHDA and CDR2 as SQIVND (reference sequence). V was clipped by 9 bases and J by 1 base, with 13 bases between them. The rearrangement joins TRBV19 to TRBJ1-3; maybe TRBD1 (5 bases). The receptor comes from an adult with an advanced solid tumor such as melanoma, head and neck, liver or kidney cancer. The input for sequencing was CD4+ or CD8+ T cells sorted from blood, taken in a trial of the OX40 agonist ivuxolimab. CDR3 nucleotide sequence: TGTGCCAGCACCCCCGGGGCATCTGGAAACACCATATATTTT. As protein: CASTPGASGNTIYF.